One and the same sample provided the 28 T cell receptor beta chains below, sequenced in a study of blood T cell repertoires in COVID-19. Here immunoSEQ multiplex PCR was the method, and the copy in TCRdb shows in-frame clones only, minus some. The data hold approximately 250,000 clones, with 85% to 90% observed a single time. The sequenced sample consisted of PBMCs or T cells enriched from blood (not recorded which). The receptors were sampled from a woman aged 30 to 39 who had recovered from COVID-19.

This chain connects TRBV19 to TRBJ2-1; a possible D gene is TRBD2 (6 bases). V lost 3 bases and J lost 3, with 15 bases in between. In germline, CDR1 is LNHDA, CDR2 SQIVND (reference sequence). The CDR3 has 16 residues. Here the CDR3 reads CASSMAGRTNYNEQFF. The CDR3 DNA is TGTGCCAGTAGTATGGCGGGGAGGACAAACTACAATGAGCAGTTCTTC.

In its sample, this clone was seen a few times. The chain employs TRBV11-2 and TRBJ1-1, with TRBD1 matching over 8 bases. Trimming removed 4 bases from V and 6 bases from J; junction bases left unmatched: 4. The germline V gene encodes CDR1 SGHAT and CDR2 FQNNGV. This CDR3 spans 13 amino acids. The CDR3 nucleotides are TGTGCCAGCAGCTCGGACAGGGTCGCTGAAGCTTTCTTT. Its protein is CASSSDRVAEAFF.

A few counts support this clone. Other DNA sequences in the sample encode the same CDR3. V gene TRBV9 combines with J gene TRBJ1-4; D is unresolved. Germline lookup yields CDR1 SGDLS and CDR2 YYNGEE. The V and J ends lost 3 bases and 3 bases respectively, with 6 bases between them. The CDR3 sequence is 13 residues long. In DNA, the CDR3 is TGTGCCAGCAGCGGCGGTCCTAATGAAAAACTGTTTTTT. The encoded protein is CASSGGPNEKLFF.

The chain couples TRBV11-2 to TRBJ1-1; D is possibly TRBD1 (5 bases). This CDR3 comprises 19 residues. Germline V gene data show CDR1 as SGHAT and CDR2 as FQNNGV. Trimming cost V 4 bases and J 1 base, with 25 bases left between them. CDR3 loop: CASSSPRQYYQKTNTEAFF. Written as DNA, the CDR3 is TGTGCCAGCAGCTCTCCCAGACAGTACTATCAAAAAACGAACACTGAAGCTTTCTTT.

The rearrangement uses TRBV28 and TRBJ2-5; TRBD1 is a possible D gene (6 bases). V lost 5 bases, J lost 1 base, and 20 bases lay in between. Germline V gene sequence: CDR1 MDHEN, CDR2 SYDVKM. The CDR3 runs 17 residues. The CDR3 is CASSPAHLQGPQETQYF. CDR3 coding DNA: TGTGCCAGCAGTCCCGCGCACCTACAGGGTCCCCAAGAGACCCAGTACTTC.

V usage is TRBV27 and J usage is TRBJ1-1; weak D call: TRBD1 (6 bases). Trimming stripped 0 bases from V and 11 bases from J, with 13 bases between. Germline CDR1 reads MNHEY; CDR2 reads SMNVEV (reference sequence). The CDR3 totals 13 residues. Here the CDR3 reads CASSLSDSLRAFF. In DNA, the CDR3 is TGTGCCAGCAGTTTATCGGACAGTTTACGGGCTTTCTTT.

V gene TRBV11-2 combines with J gene TRBJ1-1; no definite D call. This CDR3 has 12 amino acids. Germline CDR1 and CDR2: SGHAT and FQNNGV. The V end was cut by 5 bases, the J end by 11 bases, with 15 bases between. CDR3 DNA sequence: TGTGCCAGCAGCCCACTACAAGGAGAGGCTTTCTTT. Protein sequence: CASSPLQGEAFF.

This chain joins TRBV27 and TRBJ2-1; 10 positions match TRBD2. Trimming took 5 bases from V and 5 from J; bases not matched to a gene: 15. Looked up from germline, CDR1 is MNHEY and CDR2 is SMNVEV (reference sequence). The length of the CDR3 is 18 residues. This chain's CDR3 is CASSIHPSLAGENNEQFF. For the CDR3, the DNA is TGTGCCAGCAGTATCCACCCCTCCCTAGCGGGAGAGAACAATGAGCAGTTCTTC.

This clone was seen a single time. The genes are TRBV28 and TRBJ2-7; 11 positions agree with TRBD2. Losses at the gene ends were 3 bases for V and 4 bases for J; bases not matched to a gene: 17. This CDR3 contains 19 residues. The germline V gene encodes CDR1 MDHEN and CDR2 SYDVKM. This CDR3 is CASSLVGLELAGVRYEQYF. CDR3 DNA sequence: TGTGCCAGCAGTTTGGTAGGCTTAGAACTAGCGGGAGTAAGGTACGAGCAGTACTTC.

The rearrangement links TRBV3-1 (or the pseudogene TRBV3-2) to TRBJ1-2, with D perhaps matching TRBD1 (6 bases). The germline V and J ends were trimmed by 0 bases and 3 bases, with 14 bases remaining between them. In germline, CDR1 is LGHDT, CDR2 YNNKEL (reference sequence). The CDR3 length is 16 residues. CDR3 coding DNA: TGTGCCAGCAGCCAAGATAGGGGGGAGGGGGACTATGGCTACACCTTC. This translates into CASSQDRGEGDYGYTF.

CDR3 nucleotide sequence: TGTGCCAGCAGTTTTTCGTACAGGGGGAATTCACCCCTCCACTTT. Its translation is CASSFSYRGNSPLHF. The chain carries TRBV28 and TRBJ1-6, with 8 bases that match TRBD1. The CDR3 length is 15 residues. The J segment lost 7 bases and the V segment lost 3 bases, leaving 5 bases of the junction unmatched. The V gene's germline CDR1 is MDHEN and CDR2 SYDVKM.

The genes are TRBV18 and TRBJ2-5, with 11 bases fitting TRBD2. V lost 3 bases to trimming and J lost 2 bases; unmatched junction nucleotides: 2. This CDR3 is 15 amino acids long. In germline, CDR1 is KGHSH, CDR2 LQKENI. CDR3 bases: TGTGCCAGCTCACCGGGACTAGCGGAGCAAGAGACCCAGTACTTC. Translation gives CASSPGLAEQETQYF.

The chain uses TRBV18 and TRBJ1-6; D ambiguous. V was cut by 3 bases and J by 7 bases, with 4 bases left in between. The CDR3 has 12 amino acids. The V gene's germline CDR1 is KGHSH and CDR2 LQKENI. CDR3 loop: CASSPENSPLHF. The CDR3 DNA follows: TGTGCCAGCTCACCTGAGAATTCACCCCTCCACTTT.

This sequence joins TRBV5-4 and TRBJ2-5, with 8 bases matching TRBD2. Germline assignment: CDR1 SGHNT and CDR2 YYREEE (reference sequence). The length of the CDR3 is 14 residues. V lost 7 bases, J lost 3 bases, and 8 bases stayed unmatched. CDR3 amino acids: CASGPGLGEETQYF. The CDR3 DNA reads as TGTGCCAGCGGACCGGGACTAGGCGAAGAGACCCAGTACTTC.

The V call is TRBV7-3, the J call TRBJ2-1, with D unresolved. The V gene's germline CDR1 is SGHTA and CDR2 FQGTGA. This CDR3 spans 13 amino acids. V dropped 7 bases and J dropped 5 bases, with 12 bases sitting between them. CDR3 loop: CASNNDTDNEQFF. The CDR3, as DNA: TGTGCCAGCAACAATGATACCGACAATGAGCAGTTCTTC.

The chain recombines TRBV27 with TRBJ1-5; 8 bases align to TRBD1. The CDR3 runs 14 residues. J was trimmed by 9 bases and V by 8 bases; bases with no gene match: 12. The germline V gene has CDR1 MNHEY and CDR2 SMNVEV (reference sequence). The CDR3 here is CASHDGTGRGPQHF. Here the CDR3 DNA reads TGTGCCAGCCATGACGGGACAGGTCGCGGGCCCCAGCATTTT.

V usage is TRBV29-1 and J usage is TRBJ1-3; tentative D call: TRBD1 (5 bases). V lost 6 bases to trimming and J lost 3 bases, with 12 bases between them. Germline V gene sequence: CDR1 SQVTM, CDR2 ANQGSEA. The CDR3 loop spans 13 amino acids. CDR3 sequence: CSVKAQGGNTIYF. DNA for the CDR3: TGCAGCGTAAAAGCCCAGGGTGGAAACACCATATATTTT.

The chain recombines TRBV18 with TRBJ2-6; D perhaps matches TRBD2 (6 bases). Trimming removed 2 bases from V and 2 bases from J, with 10 bases in between. CDR1 and CDR2 from the germline V gene are KGHSH and LQKENI. The CDR3 is 16 amino acids. The CDR3 sequence is CASSPVRGTGANVLTF. The CDR3 DNA reads TGTGCCAGCTCACCAGTACGGGGGACTGGGGCCAACGTCCTGACTTTC.

The chain employs TRBV29-1 and TRBJ1-1, with D unresolved. V lost 5 bases and J 4 bases, leaving 11 bases between the germline ends. The CDR3 consists of 12 residues. Germline CDR1 is SQVTM and CDR2 is ANQGSEA. In DNA form, the CDR3 reads TGCAGCGTTTTACGCGTAGCCACTGAAGCTTTCTTT. Translation: CSVLRVATEAFF. The variable domain in full, with the rest retrieved from reference TRBV29-1 and TRBJ1-1, is SAVISQKPSRDICQRGTSLTIQCQVDSQVTMMFWYRQQPGQSLTLIATANQGSEATYESGFVIDKFPISRPNLTFSTLTVSNMSPEDSSIYLCSVLRVATEAFFGQGTRLTVV.

The chain has TRBV15 and TRBJ2-1; D unclear. CDR3 length equals 11 residues. The germline gives CDR1 LNHNV, CDR2 YYDKDF (reference sequence). Between the trimmed V and J ends, which lost 0 bases and 13 bases, there was a span of 7 bases. The CDR3 loop reads CATSRDIEQFF. The CDR3 DNA is TGTGCCACCAGCAGAGATATAGAACAGTTCTTC.

The V gene is TRBV30, the J gene TRBJ1-4, with 7 bases lining up with TRBD1. Germline V gene sequence: CDR1 GTSNPN, CDR2 SVGIG (reference sequence). Trimming removed 3 bases from V and 7 bases from J; junction bases left unmatched: 8. The CDR3 is 14 amino acids. CDR3 nucleotides: TGTGCCTGGAGCGAGGGACAGACATCTGAAAAACTGTTTTTT. Translated: CAWSEGQTSEKLFF.

This sequence joins TRBV5-4 and TRBJ1-2; TRBD1 matches 8 bases. Losses at the gene ends were 4 bases for V and 9 bases for J; bases not matched to a gene: 17. The CDR3 covers 16 residues. The germline gives CDR1 SGHNT, CDR2 YYREEE (reference sequence). The CDR3 DNA follows: TGTGCCAGCAGCATCCGGACAGGGCCAGAAATAATGAGCTACACCTTC. It specifies CASSIRTGPEIMSYTF.

The chain employs TRBV4-1 and TRBJ2-1, with D maybe TRBD2 (6 bases). Germline V gene sequence: CDR1 MGHRA, CDR2 YSYEKL. Trimming stripped 1 base from V and 2 bases from J, with 12 bases between. The CDR3 is made up of 16 amino acids. Here the CDR3 DNA reads TGCGCCAGCAGCCAAGCGTCCGGGAGCCCCTACAATGAGCAGTTCTTC. It yields the protein CASSQASGSPYNEQFF.

This chain links TRBV6-2 or TRBV6-3 with TRBJ1-2, with 7 positions matching TRBD1. V dropped 5 bases and J dropped 6; count of bases not matched to a gene: 9. This CDR3 has 14 amino acids. CDR1 MNHEY and CDR2 SVGEGT come from the germline V gene. CDR3 sequence: CASSHHSTGNGYTF. DNA of the CDR3: TGTGCCAGCAGTCACCATTCGACAGGGAATGGCTACACCTTC.

V usage is TRBV7-2 and J usage is TRBJ1-2; TRBD1 aligns across 8 bases. V gave up 5 bases and J gave up 3 bases; unmatched junction bases: 11. This CDR3 comprises 16 residues. Germline CDR1 SGHTA, CDR2 FQGNSA. CDR3 amino acids: CASSLRTGRNHYGYTF. The DNA of the CDR3 is TGTGCCAGCAGCCTCAGGACAGGGCGGAATCACTATGGCTACACCTTC.

The chain uses TRBV7-9 and TRBJ2-1, with D possibly being TRBD1 (6 bases). The V end was cut by 5 bases, the J end by 2 bases, with 16 bases between. Germline CDR1 and CDR2: SEHNR and FQNEAQ (reference sequence). The CDR3 runs to 16 residues. The DNA of the CDR3 is TGTGCCAGCAGCCCGCAAGGAAGGGGGACCTACAATGAGCAGTTCTTC. Residues: CASSPQGRGTYNEQFF.

V is TRBV30 and J is TRBJ1-2; perhaps TRBD1 as D (5 bases). This CDR3 contains 12 residues. V was pared by 0 bases and J by 8 bases, with 10 bases between. Per germline, CDR1 GTSNPN and CDR2 SVGIG (reference sequence). This CDR3 reads CAWSVDSLGYTF. The CDR3 DNA follows: TGTGCCTGGAGTGTAGACAGTCTCGGCTACACCTTC. The complete variable domain, with remaining parts taken from reference TRBV30 and TRBJ1-2, reads SQTIHQWPATLVQPVGSPLSLECTVEGTSNPNLYWYRQAAGRGLQLLFYSVGIGQISSEVPQNLSASRPQDRQFILSSKKLLLSDSGFYLCAWSVDSLGYTFGSGTRLTVV.

J is TRBJ1-2 and V is TRBV3-1 (or the pseudogene TRBV3-2); 7 bases match TRBD1. The CDR3 spans 16 residues. V shed 0 bases, J shed 4 bases, and the junction held 8 bases outside the gene matches. Germline CDR1 and CDR2: LGHDT and YNNKEL (reference sequence). For the CDR3, the DNA is TGTGCCAGCAGCCAAGATTGGGACAGTCTAGGCTATGGCTACACCTTC. It translates to CASSQDWDSLGYGYTF.